The present T cell receptor beta chain was sequenced within a study of T cell responses to AZD1222 COVID-19 vaccine. Findings and caveats of the study: There were vaccine-associated CD4 TCRs across spike, dominant at 160-218 and 743-854.

Regarding this clone: The antigen remains undetermined.

V was trimmed by 7 bases and J by 7 bases, leaving 19 bases between them. The CDR3 extends over 13 amino acids. Germline V lookup: CDR1 SQVTM, CDR2 ANQGSEA. Only in-frame clones appear in the TCRdb table, and some are missing; sequencing was by immunoSEQ multiplex PCR. The sample includes fewer than 150,000 clones, about 90% seen only once; the top ten take 14%. This sample comprised peripheral blood, obtained on day 0 of AZD1222 vaccination. The sequence came from an adult in good health. The chain links TRBV29-1 to TRBJ1-1; TRBD1 might be the D (5 bases). The CDR3, as DNA: TGCAGCGCCCATACCGGGACGACCTATGAAGCTTTCTTT. Its protein is CSAHTGTTYEAFF.